This TCR beta chain came from a study of cytomegalovirus exposure and HLA in healthy donors. Points from the study as a whole: High specificity and sensitivity for cytomegalovirus status were reported for the classifier. A list of approximately 160 TCR beta chains associated with cytomegalovirus was given. CMV serostatus was the only recorded immune exposure for donors.

Concerning this clone itself: Its target is not known.

Primers for the PCR totalled 60 Vbeta and 13 Jbeta. TCRdb's copy holds only in-frame clones and misses some; the assay was immunoSEQ multiplex PCR. The data contain about 170,000 clones, about four fifths of them singletons. This TCR came from a woman aged 18-29 years in good health and CMV-seropositive. Sequencing used PBMCs.

The DNA of the CDR3 is TGCGCCAGCAGCCAAGCTCTAACGGCGGTTGAGCAGTTCTTC. Its translation is CASSQALTAVEQFF. The chain joins TRBV4-3 to TRBJ2-1; no clear D. Deletions cut 1 base from V and 9 bases from J, with 13 bases between. Germline CDR1 LGHNA, CDR2 YSLEER. The CDR3 spans 14 residues.